This entry lists 28 T cell receptor beta chains sequenced from one sample in a study of cytomegalovirus exposure and HLA in healthy donors (dated by TCRdb to 2015 to 2018). Library preparation was by the immunoSEQ multiplex PCR assay. For the multiplex PCR, a mixture combining 60 forward primers for TCR Vbeta segments and 13 reverse primers for TCR Jbeta segments was used. TCRdb's version of the immuneACCESS table is confined to in-frame rearrangements and falls short of the full clone set. An unresolved V gene accounts for under half of the shortfall where checked; the remainder is of unknown origin. In all, the sample holds some 150,000 clones, and around nine tenths of those were seen once. 0.85% of the sample is in the top ten clones. Material: PBMCs. The receptors stem from a woman aged 25 to 45 in good health and CMV-seronegative.

This clone appeared a single time. The gene calls are TRBV7-9 and TRBJ1-2; a possible D gene is TRBD1 (6 bases). The CDR3 is made up of 16 amino acids. V dropped 4 bases and J dropped 3 bases, with 18 bases sitting between them. The V gene's germline CDR1 is SEHNR and CDR2 FQNEAQ (reference sequence). The CDR3 spells CASSSYKDSSYYGYTF. The CDR3 bases are TGTGCCAGCAGCTCATACAAGGACAGCTCATACTATGGCTACACCTTC.

This chain links TRBV15 with TRBJ1-1, with unresolved D. The CDR3 spans 13 residues. V was clipped by 1 base and J by 1 base, with 4 bases between them. Germline V lookup: CDR1 LNHNV, CDR2 YYDKDF (reference sequence). This chain's CDR3 is CATSRGGNTEAFF. In DNA form, the CDR3 reads TGTGCCACCAGCAGAGGCGGGAACACTGAAGCTTTCTTT.

This clone was counted a single time. The gene calls are TRBV7-9 and TRBJ2-3; 13 nucleotides match TRBD2. Unmatched junction bases numbered 11, after V lost 4 bases and J lost 1 base. There are 19 residues in the CDR3. The germline gives CDR1 SEHNR, CDR2 FQNEAQ (reference sequence). The CDR3 bases are TGTGCCAGCAGCTACTTAGGACTAGCGGGAGTTGGAGGCACAGATACGCAGTATTTT. Translation: CASSYLGLAGVGGTDTQYF.

The gene calls are TRBV5-4 and TRBJ1-5; 9 nucleotides align to TRBD1. The CDR3 has 16 amino acids. Losses at the gene ends were 1 base for V and 6 bases for J; bases not matched to a gene: 8. CDR1 is SGHNT and CDR2 is YYREEE in the germline V gene (reference sequence). The CDR3 is CASSLKGQGPSQPQHF. In DNA form, the CDR3 reads TGTGCCAGCAGCTTGAAGGGACAGGGTCCCTCTCAGCCCCAGCATTTT. The complete variable domain, with remaining parts taken from reference TRBV5-4 and TRBJ1-5, reads ETGVTQSPTHLIKTRGQQVTLRCSSQSGHNTVSWYQQALGQGPQFIFQYYREEENGRGNFPPRFSGLQFPNYSSELNVNALELDDSALYLCASSLKGQGPSQPQHFGDGTRLSIL.

This sequence joins TRBV19 and TRBJ1-2; D not resolved. The V end was cut by 4 bases, the J end by 2 bases, with 11 bases between. There are 14 residues in the CDR3. Germline V gene lookup returns CDR1 LNHDA and CDR2 SQIVND (reference sequence). In nucleotides, the CDR3 is TGTGCCAGTAGTAGAAGCCCTCCGAACTATGGCTACACCTTC. It translates to CASSRSPPNYGYTF.

This clone was recorded only once. J is TRBJ1-6 and V is TRBV19; TRBD1 might be the D (6 bases). CDR3 size: 16 residues. Per germline, CDR1 LNHDA and CDR2 SQIVND (reference sequence). V lost 3 bases, J lost 6 bases, and 15 bases lay in between. CDR3 sequence (DNA): TGTGCCAGTAGTATGCTGGTCGGCAGGGGTAATTCACCCCTCCACTTT. Its protein product is CASSMLVGRGNSPLHF.

The chain has TRBV14 and TRBJ2-2; 7 positions agree with TRBD2. This CDR3 spans 15 amino acids. V lost 4 bases and J lost 1; bases outside the gene matches: 3. In germline, CDR1 is SGHDN, CDR2 FVKESK. The CDR3 DNA is TGTGCCAGCAGCCGTCTAGCGGTGAACACCGGGGAGCTGTTTTTT. Protein sequence: CASSRLAVNTGELFF.

This clone appeared once. This chain joins TRBV27 and TRBJ2-7, with D possibly TRBD1 on 6 matching bases. Trimming pared 6 bases from V and 0 bases from J, leaving 15 bases between. Per the germline V gene, CDR1 is MNHEY and CDR2 is SMNVEV (reference sequence). The CDR3 has 15 amino acids. As DNA, the CDR3 is TGTGCCAGCAGGGGAAACAGGGATAGCTCCTACGAGCAGTACTTC. Translating it yields CASRGNRDSSYEQYF.

The rearrangement uses TRBV25-1 and TRBJ1-2; D is possibly TRBD1 (6 bases). Trimming cost V 2 bases and J 7 bases, with 14 bases left between them. This CDR3 region has 14 residues. The germline V gene encodes CDR1 MGHDK and CDR2 SYGVNS. The DNA of the CDR3 is TGTGCCAGCAGTGAAATACAGGGTTCTTCTGGCTACACCTTC. Its translation: CASSEIQGSSGYTF.

The chain recombines TRBV14 with TRBJ2-2, with a possible D match to TRBD2 (7 bases). Germline V gene sequence: CDR1 SGHDN, CDR2 FVKESK. The CDR3 consists of 18 residues. The V gene lost 4 bases and the J gene lost 0 bases, with 18 bases spanning the gap. CDR3 in DNA: TGTGCCAGCAGCCGGGTTCCGGGGGGCTCTGCGAACACCGGGGAGCTGTTTTTT. Protein product: CASSRVPGGSANTGELFF.

The rearrangement uses TRBV11-3 and TRBJ2-7; D remains unclear. CDR1 is SGHNT, CDR2 YENEEA, per germline. CDR3 length: 12 residues. The ends were cut back, 3 bases at V and 3 bases at J, with 6 bases in the middle. The CDR3 reads CASSFQLYEQYF. In DNA form, the CDR3 reads TGTGCCAGCAGCTTTCAACTCTACGAGCAGTACTTC.

CDR3 in DNA: TGTGCCAGCAATAAACAGGGGGAAGTGAGCAATCAGCCCCAGCATTTT. Protein product: CASNKQGEVSNQPQHF. The genes are TRBV2 and TRBJ1-5; 8 bases map to TRBD1. V was pared by 7 bases and J by 1 base, with 9 bases of the junction left unmatched. Germline V gene sequence: CDR1 SNHLY, CDR2 FYNNEI. The CDR3 is 16 residues long.

The chain carries TRBV5-1 and TRBJ1-4, with TRBD1 identical over 7 bases. Germline lookup yields CDR1 SGHRS and CDR2 YFSETQ. Losses at the gene ends were 1 base for V and 8 bases for J; bases not matched to a gene: 5. This CDR3 is 14 amino acids long. DNA for the CDR3: TGCGCCAGCAGCTTGTTAACAGGGGAAGAAAAACTGTTTTTT. Its protein product is CASSLLTGEEKLFF.

The chain joins TRBV10-3 to TRBJ1-6; 8 bases fit TRBD1. This CDR3 is 15 amino acids long. V was pared by 6 bases and J by 5 bases, with 6 bases of the junction left unmatched. In germline, CDR1 is ENHRY, CDR2 SYGVKD. The CDR3 reads CAISSGQGHNSPLHF. The CDR3 coding sequence is TGTGCCATCAGCTCCGGACAGGGTCATAATTCACCCCTCCACTTT.

The V gene is TRBV11-3, the J gene TRBJ2-3; the D gene is possibly TRBD1 (6 bases). The CDR3 covers 13 residues. Germline-derived CDR1 and CDR2 are SGHNT and YENEEA. The ends were cut back, 5 bases at V and 2 bases at J, with 8 bases in the middle. CDR3 sequence (DNA): TGTGCCAGCAGCCCAGGGGCCACAGATACGCAGTATTTT. It is translated as CASSPGATDTQYF.

The chain has TRBV14 and TRBJ1-2, with a tentative D call TRBD1 (5 bases). Germline V gene lookup returns CDR1 SGHDN and CDR2 FVKESK. This CDR3 contains 13 residues. The germline V and J ends were trimmed by 3 bases and 7 bases, with 12 bases remaining between them. The chain's CDR3 is CASSQGRVTGYTF. The CDR3, as DNA: TGTGCCAGCAGCCAGGGCAGGGTGACTGGCTACACCTTC. Drawing the rest from reference TRBV14 and TRBJ1-2, the complete variable domain is EAGVTQFPSHSVIEKGQTVTLRCDPISGHDNLYWYRRVMGKEIKFLLHFVKESKQDESGMPNNRFLAERTGGTYSTLKVQPAELEDSGVYFCASSQGRVTGYTFGSGTRLTVV.

The chain couples TRBV4-3 to TRBJ2-2; 10 bases agree with TRBD1. Germline trimming cut 4 bases from V and 6 bases from J; bases unmatched to any gene: 2. CDR1 and CDR2 from the germline V gene are LGHNA and YSLEER. The CDR3 runs to 14 residues. CDR3 in amino acids: CASSLGQGAGELFF. CDR3 nucleotide sequence: TGCGCCAGCAGCCTCGGACAGGGGGCCGGGGAGCTGTTTTTT.

This clone has just one count. The chain recombines TRBV5-1 with TRBJ2-5, with TRBD1 matching 7 bases. CDR3 length: 14 amino acids. The germline V gene has CDR1 SGHRS and CDR2 YFSETQ. With 4 bases clipped from V and 1 base from J, the junction kept 4 bases outside the gene matches. The CDR3 region is CASSRTGVQETQYF. CDR3 DNA: TGCGCCAGCAGCCGCACAGGGGTCCAAGAGACCCAGTACTTC.

The CDR3 region is CASSPTGGNYGYTF. CDR3 in DNA: TGTGCCAGCAGCCCGACAGGGGGAAACTATGGCTACACCTTC. The chain carries TRBV7-9 and TRBJ1-2, with 9 bases identical to TRBD1. This CDR3 region has 14 residues. Trimming at V came to 5 bases and at J to 2 bases, leaving 3 bases not matched to a gene. The germline V gene has CDR1 SEHNR and CDR2 FQNEAQ (reference sequence). The full variable domain, in which reference TRBV7-9 and TRBJ1-2 provide the parts outside the CDR3, is DTGVSQNPRHKITKRGQNVTFRCDPISEHNRLYWYRQTLGQGPEFLTYFQNEAQLEKSRLLSDRFSAERPKGSFSTLEIQRTEQGDSAMYLCASSPTGGNYGYTFGSGTRLTVV.

The chain couples TRBV19 to TRBJ2-1, with 8 bases fitting TRBD2. V was pared by 5 bases and J by 4 bases, with 7 bases of the junction left unmatched. The CDR3 contains 15 residues. Per germline, CDR1 LNHDA and CDR2 SQIVND (reference sequence). CDR3 in amino acids: CASSLSGIIYNEQFF. As DNA, the CDR3 is TGTGCCAGTAGTCTTAGCGGGATCATTTACAATGAGCAGTTCTTC.

This rearrangement joins TRBV28 to TRBJ2-3; the match to TRBD1 covers 7 bases. Germline CDR1 and CDR2: MDHEN and SYDVKM. V lost 3 bases and J lost 1; bases outside the gene matches: 4. This CDR3 has 15 amino acids. CDR3 in amino acids: CASSLVTGGTDTQYF. As DNA, the CDR3 is TGTGCCAGCAGTTTGGTCACAGGGGGCACAGATACGCAGTATTTT.

V is TRBV2 and J is TRBJ2-1; 7 positions match TRBD2. The CDR3 loop spans 15 amino acids. With 6 bases clipped from V and 0 bases from J, the junction kept 5 bases outside the gene matches. CDR1 is SNHLY and CDR2 is FYNNEI in the germline V gene. CDR3 bases: TGTGCCAGCAGGTGGGGGGGGAGCTCCTACAATGAGCAGTTCTTC. Translated: CASRWGGSSYNEQFF. Using reference TRBV2 and TRBJ2-1 for the parts outside the CDR3, the full variable domain is EPEVTQTPSHQVTQMGQEVILRCVPISNHLYFYWYRQILGQKVEFLVSFYNNEISEKSEIFDDQFSVERPDGSNFTLKIRSTKLEDSAMYFCASRWGGSSYNEQFFGPGTRLTVL.

The chain combines TRBV15 with TRBJ1-5, with 7 positions matching TRBD1. This CDR3 contains 13 residues. Trimming removed 5 bases from V and 2 bases from J; junction bases left unmatched: 0. Germline lookup yields CDR1 LNHNV and CDR2 YYDKDF (reference sequence). CDR3 DNA sequence: TGTGCCACCAGCGGACAGGGCAATCAGCCCCAGCATTTT. This encodes CATSGQGNQPQHF.

The J gene is TRBJ2-1, the V gene TRBV5-1, with 7 positions matching TRBD2. Unmatched junction bases numbered 7, after V lost 4 bases and J lost 3 bases. Germline V gene sequence: CDR1 SGHRS, CDR2 YFSETQ. The CDR3 runs to 15 residues. The CDR3 loop is CASSPSGTNYNEQFF. Written as DNA, the CDR3 is TGCGCCAGCAGCCCGAGCGGGACCAACTACAATGAGCAGTTCTTC.

The rearrangement links TRBV6-1 to TRBJ2-2; tentative D call: TRBD1 (6 bases). Germline V gene lookup returns CDR1 MNHNS and CDR2 SASEGT. The V end lost 7 bases, the J end lost 4 bases, and 16 bases lay between the germline ends. The CDR3 is 15 residues long. The DNA for the CDR3 is TGTGCCAGCAAGTACAGGGCAATCGGCACCGGGGAGCTGTTTTTT. This encodes CASKYRAIGTGELFF.

This chain connects TRBV10-3 to TRBJ2-7, with 11 bases matching TRBD2. J was trimmed by 0 bases and V by 10 bases; bases with no gene match: 8. The CDR3 has 15 amino acids. Germline values: CDR1 ENHRY, CDR2 SYGVKD. CDR3 in amino acids: CASSLAGGTSYEQYF. CDR3 nucleotide sequence: TGTGCCAGCTCCCTAGCGGGGGGCACCTCCTACGAGCAGTACTTC.

The chain combines TRBV27 with TRBJ2-3, with TRBD2 matching over 10 bases. The J segment lost 6 bases and the V segment lost 3 bases, leaving 6 bases of the junction unmatched. This CDR3 has 15 amino acids. Germline V lookup: CDR1 MNHEY, CDR2 SMNVEV (reference sequence). The CDR3 here is CASSFALAGVDTQYF. CDR3 coding DNA: TGTGCCAGCAGTTTTGCGCTAGCGGGAGTTGATACGCAGTATTTT.

The chain couples TRBV7-3 to TRBJ2-7; TRBD2 matches at 11 bases. CDR3 length: 16 amino acids. CDR1 SGHTA and CDR2 FQGTGA come from the germline V gene. V shed 2 bases and J 3 bases; nucleotides not matched to a gene: 6. CDR3 DNA sequence: TGTGCCAGCAGCTTATATGGTAGCGGGAGGGTCTACGAGCAGTACTTC. This codes for CASSLYGSGRVYEQYF.